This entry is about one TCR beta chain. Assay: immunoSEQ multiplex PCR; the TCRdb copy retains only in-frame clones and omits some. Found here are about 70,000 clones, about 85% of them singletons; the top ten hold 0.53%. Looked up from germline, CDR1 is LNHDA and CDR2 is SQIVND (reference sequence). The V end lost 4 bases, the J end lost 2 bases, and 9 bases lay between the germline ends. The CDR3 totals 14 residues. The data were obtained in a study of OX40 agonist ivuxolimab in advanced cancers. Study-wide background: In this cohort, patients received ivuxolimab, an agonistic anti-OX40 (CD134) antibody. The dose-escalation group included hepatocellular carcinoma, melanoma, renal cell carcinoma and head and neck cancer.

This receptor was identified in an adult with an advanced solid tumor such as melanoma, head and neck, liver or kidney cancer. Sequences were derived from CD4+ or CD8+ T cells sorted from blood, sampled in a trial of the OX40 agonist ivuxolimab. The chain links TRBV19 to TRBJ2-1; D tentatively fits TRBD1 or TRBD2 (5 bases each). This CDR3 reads CASSRDPTYNEQFF. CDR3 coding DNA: TGTGCCAGTAGTAGGGACCCCACCTACAATGAGCAGTTCTTC.